This TCR beta chain came from a study of blood T cell repertoires in COVID-19. TCRdb keeps only in-frame clones here, not all; method: immunoSEQ multiplex PCR. The sample includes about 210,000 clones, around 81% of them seen just once. V lost 4 bases and J lost 10; bases outside the gene matches: 11. There are 14 residues in the CDR3. CDR1 and CDR2 (germline): SGHKS, YYEKEE (reference sequence). The sequence came from a woman aged 45-65 years with acute COVID-19. This rearrangement joins TRBV5-5 to TRBJ1-1; the match to TRBD1 covers 9 bases. The sequenced material came from PBMCs or T cells enriched from blood (not recorded which). This chain's CDR3 is CASSDQDRGFRAFF. The CDR3 nucleotides read TGTGCCAGCAGCGACCAAGACAGGGGGTTCAGAGCTTTCTTT. The complete variable domain, with remaining parts taken from reference TRBV5-5 and TRBJ1-1, reads DAGVTQSPTHLIKTRGQQVTLRCSPISGHKSVSWYQQVLGQGPQFIFQYYEKEERGRGNFPDRFSARQFPNYSSELNVNALLLGDSALYLCASSDQDRGFRAFFGQGTRLTVV.